Following are 14 T cell receptor beta chains from one sample sequenced in a study of blood T cell repertoires in COVID-19. The method was immunoSEQ multiplex PCR; TCRdb's version includes in-frame clones alone and lacks a portion of them. The repertoire holds approximately 150,000 clones, around 87% seen once, with around 11% in the top ten. The sample comprised PBMCs or T cells enriched from blood (not recorded which). The source is a man in his fifties or sixties who had recovered from COVID-19.

CDR3 amino acids: CASQSGTSATYEQYF. CDR3 coding DNA: TGTGCCAGTCAGTCGGGGACTAGTGCGACGTACGAGCAGTACTTC. The V and J genes are TRBV2 and TRBJ2-7; 8 bases align to TRBD2. Germline CDR1 reads SNHLY; CDR2 reads FYNNEI. J gave up 4 bases and V 9 bases, and 14 bases lay outside the gene matches. The CDR3 extends over 15 amino acids.

The V call is TRBV19, the J call TRBJ1-3; D is perhaps TRBD1 (6 bases). V was clipped by 9 bases and J by 2 bases, with 20 bases between them. CDR1 is LNHDA, CDR2 SQIVND, per germline (reference sequence). The CDR3 contains 16 residues. Here the CDR3 DNA reads TGTGCCAGCCTCGATGGGGGCGGCCTCCCTGGAAACACCATATATTTT. This codes for CASLDGGGLPGNTIYF.

The chain has TRBV28 and TRBJ1-5; tentative D call: TRBD1 (5 bases). Per germline, CDR1 MDHEN and CDR2 SYDVKM. V was trimmed by 7 bases and J by 2 bases, leaving 21 bases between them. CDR3 length equals 17 residues. The DNA for the CDR3 is TGTGCCAGCAACGCGGGACCCAGAATTAGCCGCAATCAGCCCCAGCATTTT. As protein: CASNAGPRISRNQPQHF.

V usage is TRBV25-1 and J usage is TRBJ1-1; unclear D gene. The CDR3 length is 13 residues. Germline CDR1 is MGHDK and CDR2 is SYGVNS. The V gene lost 4 bases and the J gene lost 0 bases, with 6 bases spanning the gap. In DNA form, the CDR3 reads TGTGCCAGCAGTGTCCAGATGAACACTGAAGCTTTCTTT. This gives the protein CASSVQMNTEAFF.

The gene calls are TRBV30 and TRBJ2-7; D may be TRBD2 (6 bases). The CDR3 is 13 amino acids. The V gene's germline CDR1 is GTSNPN and CDR2 SVGIG (reference sequence). The ends were cut back, 5 bases at V and 4 bases at J, with 15 bases in the middle. The CDR3 DNA follows: TGTGCCTGGGGGTCCCCTGGGAGGTACGAGCAGTACTTC. Translated: CAWGSPGRYEQYF. The whole variable domain, filled in from reference TRBV30 and TRBJ2-7, reads SQTIHQWPATLVQPVGSPLSLECTVEGTSNPNLYWYRQAAGRGLQLLFYSVGIGQISSEVPQNLSASRPQDRQFILSSKKLLLSDSGFYLCAWGSPGRYEQYFGPGTRLTVT.

There are a few counts of this clone. V usage is TRBV15 and J usage is TRBJ1-1, with a possible D match to TRBD1 (5 bases). CDR1 LNHNV and CDR2 YYDKDF come from the germline V gene (reference sequence). The V gene lost 3 bases and the J gene lost 1 base, with 6 bases spanning the gap. The CDR3 is 13 amino acids. The chain's CDR3 is CATSSGGNTEAFF. The DNA for the CDR3 is TGTGCCACCAGCAGCGGGGGGAACACTGAAGCTTTCTTT. Using reference TRBV15 and TRBJ1-1 for the parts outside the CDR3, the full variable domain is DAMVIQNPRYQVTQFGKPVTLSCSQTLNHNVMYWYQQKSSQAPKLLFHYYDKDFNNEADTPDNFQSRRPNTSFCFLDIRSPGLGDTAMYLCATSSGGNTEAFFGQGTRLTVV.

The chain is built from TRBV5-1 and TRBJ1-4; TRBD1 aligns across 8 bases. The germline V gene encodes CDR1 SGHRS and CDR2 YFSETQ. With 0 bases clipped from V and 11 bases from J, the junction kept 12 bases outside the gene matches. CDR3 length: 16 amino acids. The CDR3 spells CASSLDRGGSFRKLFF. In DNA form, the CDR3 reads TGCGCCAGCAGCTTGGACAGGGGGGGAAGCTTTCGGAAACTGTTTTTT.

V is TRBV28 and J is TRBJ1-1, with D tentatively TRBD1 (6 bases). The germline gives CDR1 MDHEN, CDR2 SYDVKM. V was clipped by 2 bases and J by 10 bases, with 14 bases between them. CDR3 length equals 13 residues. For the CDR3, the DNA is TGTGCCAGCAGTTTAAGGGTCCGGGGGGCAGCTTTCTTT. Protein sequence: CASSLRVRGAAFF.

This chain uses TRBV30 with TRBJ1-2; 8 nucleotides align to TRBD1. V shed 4 bases, J shed 5 bases, and the junction held 6 bases outside the gene matches. CDR1 is GTSNPN and CDR2 is SVGIG in the germline V gene (reference sequence). The CDR3 is 13 amino acids. CDR3 sequence (DNA): TGTGCCTGGAATAAGGACAGGGAGTATGGCTACACCTTC. Translating gives CAWNKDREYGYTF.

This clone showed up just once. The chain links TRBV7-9 to TRBJ2-3, with 11 positions matching TRBD2. Germline-derived CDR1 and CDR2 are SEHNR and FQNEAQ (reference sequence). This CDR3 is built from 15 residues. V gave up 4 bases and J gave up 2 bases; unmatched junction bases: 2. CDR3 sequence reads: CASSSTSGATDTQYF. The DNA for the CDR3 is TGTGCCAGCAGCTCGACTAGCGGGGCCACAGATACGCAGTATTTT. The variable domain in full, with the rest retrieved from reference TRBV7-9 and TRBJ2-3, is DTGVSQNPRHKITKRGQNVTFRCDPISEHNRLYWYRQTLGQGPEFLTYFQNEAQLEKSRLLSDRFSAERPKGSFSTLEIQRTEQGDSAMYLCASSSTSGATDTQYFGPGTRLTVL.

The chain combines TRBV30 with TRBJ2-1, with 8 bases identical to TRBD1. The CDR3 covers 16 residues. CDR1 is GTSNPN, CDR2 SVGIG, per germline (reference sequence). The V segment lost 2 bases and the J segment 2 bases; nucleotides outside the gene matches: 8. Written as DNA, the CDR3 is TGTGCCTGGAGTCCCCCCGACAGGGGCCCCTACAATGAGCAGTTCTTC. Its translation is CAWSPPDRGPYNEQFF. Complete variable domain (other parts from reference TRBV30 and TRBJ2-1): SQTIHQWPATLVQPVGSPLSLECTVEGTSNPNLYWYRQAAGRGLQLLFYSVGIGQISSEVPQNLSASRPQDRQFILSSKKLLLSDSGFYLCAWSPPDRGPYNEQFFGPGTRLTVL.

The chain couples TRBV6-1 to TRBJ1-5; tentatively, D is TRBD1 (5 bases). Per the germline V gene, CDR1 is MNHNS and CDR2 is SASEGT. Trimming left V 1 base short and J 5 bases short, with 12 bases between. The CDR3 length is 15 residues. CDR3 residues: CASSEGRGTDQPQHF. In DNA form, the CDR3 reads TGTGCCAGCAGTGAAGGGAGAGGGACTGATCAGCCCCAGCATTTT.

The chain uses TRBV6-5 and TRBJ1-2; weak D call: TRBD1 (6 bases). V shed 3 bases and J shed 3 bases, with 11 bases lying between them. CDR1 is MNHEY, CDR2 SVGAGI, per germline. The length of the CDR3 is 14 residues. For the CDR3, the DNA is TGTGCCAGCAGTTATGCCGGACAGCACTATGGCTACACCTTC. Residues: CASSYAGQHYGYTF.

The gene calls are TRBV12-3 or TRBV12-4 and TRBJ2-3, with a weak D call TRBD1 (5 bases). With 4 bases removed from V and 7 bases from J, the gap between germline ends came to 6 bases. CDR3 length: 11 residues. The CDR3 reads CASSYRNTQYF. The DNA for the CDR3 is TGTGCCAGCAGTTACAGGAATACGCAGTATTTT.